This TCR beta chain came from a study of high-grade serous ovarian cancer treatment subgroups. The CDR3 loop spans 17 amino acids. Trimming removed 2 bases at V and 1 base at J, with 17 bases between. The germline CDR1 and CDR2 sequences are SGHDN and FVKESK. Tumor samples were obtained before definitive surgery or chemotherapy. Libraries were prepared by immunoSEQ multiplex PCR; TCRdb keeps only in-frame clonotypes and omits some of them. Altogether thousands of clones are present, around three fifths being singletons, with the ten largest covering about 14%. Specimen: tumor tissue. The source of this sequence is a human donor with high-grade serous ovarian cancer. The chain is built from TRBV14 and TRBJ1-1; D is uncertain. This CDR3 is CASSQRFSGSSNTEAFF. CDR3 coding DNA: TGTGCCAGCAGCCAACGATTCTCGGGGAGTTCGAACACTGAAGCTTTCTTT. Looking up the rest from reference TRBV14 and TRBJ1-1 gives the full variable domain: EAGVTQFPSHSVIEKGQTVTLRCDPISGHDNLYWYRRVMGKEIKFLLHFVKESKQDESGMPNNRFLAERTGGTYSTLKVQPAELEDSGVYFCASSQRFSGSSNTEAFFGQGTRLTVV.